This passage covers 8 T cell receptor beta chains from one sample sequenced in a study of T cells in Graves' hyperthyroidism and ophthalmopathy. RNA transcripts gave rise to amplified TCR beta CDR3 regions. HTBI primers were used for first-round RT-PCR of the TCR CDR3. TCRdb reprocessed the multiplex PCR reads with MiXCR, giving one entry per CDR3 protein. The table has about 560,000 distinct CDR3 sequences, approximately 15% seen once. Sequencing was done on a sample of blood. The receptors here all came from a woman in her late teens or twenties with Graves' hyperthyroidism.

In its sample, this clonotype was seen many times. This sequence joins TRBV20-1 and TRBJ1-2, with D perhaps matching TRBD1 (6 bases). The ends were cut back, 4 bases at V and 8 bases at J, with 20 bases in the middle. The CDR3 contains 14 residues. From germline, CDR1 is DFQATT and CDR2 SNEGSKA (reference sequence). This chain's CDR3 is CSANNPSGARGYTF. The CDR3 DNA follows: TGCAGTGCTAATAACCCGTCAGGGGCAAGGGGCTACACCTTC.

The chain recombines TRBV25-1 with TRBJ1-4; D remains ambiguous. The CDR3 has 14 residues. Germline assignment: CDR1 MGHDK and CDR2 SYGVNS. The V end lost 2 bases, the J end lost 9 bases, and 13 bases lay between the germline ends. The CDR3 bases are TGTGCCAGCAGTGAAGGGTTAGGGTGGCAAAAACTGTTTTTT. It encodes CASSEGLGWQKLFF.

There are many counts of this clonotype. V is TRBV11-2 and J is TRBJ1-5; D may be TRBD1 (5 bases). V shed 2 bases and J shed 6 bases, with 8 bases lying between them. Germline-derived CDR1 and CDR2 are SGHAT and FQNNGV. The CDR3 contains 13 residues. The CDR3 region is CASSLSGFQPQHF. CDR3 nucleotides: TGTGCCAGCAGCTTATCAGGGTTTCAGCCCCAGCATTTT.

At least ten counts were recorded for this clonotype. The V gene is TRBV6-2 or TRBV6-3, the J gene TRBJ2-7; D is unclear. The germline V and J ends were trimmed by 6 bases and 3 bases, with 15 bases remaining between them. This CDR3 has 14 amino acids. Germline V gene lookup returns CDR1 MNHEY and CDR2 SVGEGT. CDR3 sequence reads: CASRPSALRYEQYF. The CDR3 coding sequence is TGTGCCAGCAGACCGTCCGCCCTCCGCTACGAGCAGTACTTC.

The table lists this clonotype with many counts. This sequence joins TRBV7-9 and TRBJ1-2; D is unclear. This CDR3 has 15 amino acids. V gave up 5 bases and J gave up 1 base, with 14 bases separating them. Germline V gives CDR1 SEHNR, CDR2 FQNEAQ (reference sequence). DNA of the CDR3: TGTGCCAGCAGCCTGGGAGGCGGATATAACTATGGCTACACCTTC. Protein product: CASSLGGGYNYGYTF.

V gene TRBV20-1 combines with J gene TRBJ2-5; 10 bases line up with TRBD2. The CDR3 extends over 15 amino acids. Germline lookup yields CDR1 DFQATT and CDR2 SNEGSKA (reference sequence). Trimming removed 3 bases from V and 3 bases from J; junction bases left unmatched: 7. The CDR3 DNA reads TGCAGTGCTAGTGCAACTAGCGGGAAGGAAGAGACCCAGTACTTC. It encodes CSASATSGKEETQYF.

Details on this clonotype: Possible read error: a much larger clone is one base away. V gene TRBV28 combines with J gene TRBJ2-3; 10 positions agree with TRBD2. Per germline, CDR1 MDHEN and CDR2 SYDVKM. After removal of 4 bases from V and 1 base from J, the junction contained 11 bases not matched to a gene. This CDR3 is built from 18 residues. The DNA of the CDR3 is TGTGCCAGCAGTTCAGTTAGCCAAGCGGGAGGGGGCACAGATACGCAGTATTTT. Its translation is CASSSVSQAGGGTDTQYF.

The V and J genes are TRBV5-1 and TRBJ1-6, with D possibly being TRBD1 (5 bases). The CDR3 extends over 15 amino acids. The germline CDR1 and CDR2 sequences are SGHRS and YFSETQ. V was trimmed by 2 bases and J by 7 bases, leaving 13 bases between them. The CDR3 protein is CASSLTGPANSPLHF. In DNA form, the CDR3 reads TGCGCCAGCAGCTTAACAGGCCCCGCGAATTCACCCCTCCACTTT. The whole variable domain, remainder taken from reference TRBV5-1 and TRBJ1-6, is KAGVTQTPRYLIKTRGQQVTLSCSPISGHRSVSWYQQTPGQGLQFLFEYFSETQRNKGNFPGRFSGRQFSNSRSEMNVSTLELGDSALYLCASSLTGPANSPLHFGNGTRLTVT.